This TCR beta chain was identified in a study of T-cell memory formation after mild COVID-19. The CDR3 is made up of 17 amino acids. Germline V gives CDR1 KGHSH, CDR2 LQKENI. J gave up 5 bases and V 3 bases, and 12 bases lay outside the gene matches. TCRdb re-called the 5' RACE reads through MiXCR, storing one row per CDR3 protein. The data hold a few hundred thousand distinct CDR3 sequences, with under 25% observed a single time. The sequencing sample was made of PBMCs or a T cell subset sorted from them (not recorded which). This sequence was found in an adult woman who had mild COVID-19 (a few samples of this study predate the infection). Cell type and time point are not known. V usage is TRBV18 and J usage is TRBJ2-3; 9 nucleotides match TRBD2. This CDR3 reads CASSPEWASGARDTQYF. CDR3 in DNA: TGTGCCAGCTCACCGGAATGGGCTAGCGGGGCCAGAGATACGCAGTATTTT.